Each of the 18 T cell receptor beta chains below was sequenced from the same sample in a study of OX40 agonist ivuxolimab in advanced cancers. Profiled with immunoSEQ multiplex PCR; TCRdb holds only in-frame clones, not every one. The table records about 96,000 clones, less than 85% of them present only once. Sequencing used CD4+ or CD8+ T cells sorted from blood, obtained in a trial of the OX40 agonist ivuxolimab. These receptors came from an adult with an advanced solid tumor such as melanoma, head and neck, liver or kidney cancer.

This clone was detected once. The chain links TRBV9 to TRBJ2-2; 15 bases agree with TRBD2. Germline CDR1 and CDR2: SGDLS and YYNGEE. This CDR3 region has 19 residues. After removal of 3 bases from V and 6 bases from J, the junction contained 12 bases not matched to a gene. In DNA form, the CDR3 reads TGTGCCAGCAGCGAGAGAGGACTAGCGGGGGGGCTAATGTCCGGGGAGCTGTTTTTT. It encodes CASSERGLAGGLMSGELFF.

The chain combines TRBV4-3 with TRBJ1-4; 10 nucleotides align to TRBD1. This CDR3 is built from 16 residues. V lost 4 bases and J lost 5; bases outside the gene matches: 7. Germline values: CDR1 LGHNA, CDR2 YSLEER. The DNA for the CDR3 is TGCGCCAGCAGCCCCCGACAGGGGGCTGGAAATGAAAAACTGTTTTTT. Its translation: CASSPRQGAGNEKLFF.

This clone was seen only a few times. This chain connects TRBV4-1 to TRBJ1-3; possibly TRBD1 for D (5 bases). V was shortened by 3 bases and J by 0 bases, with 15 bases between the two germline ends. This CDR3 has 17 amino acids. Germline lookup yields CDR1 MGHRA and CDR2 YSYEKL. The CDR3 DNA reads TGCGCCAGCAGCCAGGTGGACATGGGATTCTCTGGAAACACCATATATTTT. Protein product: CASSQVDMGFSGNTIYF.

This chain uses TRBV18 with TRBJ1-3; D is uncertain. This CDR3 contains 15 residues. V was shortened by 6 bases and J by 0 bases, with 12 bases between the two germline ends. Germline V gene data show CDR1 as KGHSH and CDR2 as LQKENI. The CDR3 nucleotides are TGTGCCAGCTCCCCCCAACAGCTCTCTGGAAACACCATATATTTT. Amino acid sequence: CASSPQQLSGNTIYF.

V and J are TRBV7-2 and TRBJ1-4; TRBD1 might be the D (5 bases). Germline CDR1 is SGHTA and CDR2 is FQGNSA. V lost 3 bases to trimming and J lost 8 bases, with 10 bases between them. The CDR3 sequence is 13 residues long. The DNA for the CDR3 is TGTGCCAGCAGCTTTCCCCCAGGGGAAAAACTGTTTTTT. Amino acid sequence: CASSFPPGEKLFF.

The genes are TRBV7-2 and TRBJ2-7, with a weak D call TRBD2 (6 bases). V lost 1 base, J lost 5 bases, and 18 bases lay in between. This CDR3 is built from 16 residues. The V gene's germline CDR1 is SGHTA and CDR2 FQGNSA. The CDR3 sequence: CASSLGGLLVSNEQYF. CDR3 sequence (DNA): TGTGCCAGCAGCTTAGGGGGACTCCTTGTCAGCAACGAGCAGTACTTC.

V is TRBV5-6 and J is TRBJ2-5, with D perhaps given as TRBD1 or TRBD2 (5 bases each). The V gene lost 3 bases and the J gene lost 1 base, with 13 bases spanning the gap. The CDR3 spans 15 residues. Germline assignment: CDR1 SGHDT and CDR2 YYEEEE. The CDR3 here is CASSWGWVGQETQYF. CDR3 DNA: TGTGCCAGCAGCTGGGGGTGGGTTGGCCAAGAGACCCAGTACTTC. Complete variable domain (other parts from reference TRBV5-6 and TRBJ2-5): DAGVTQSPTHLIKTRGQQVTLRCSPKSGHDTVSWYQQALGQGPQFIFQYYEEEERQRGNFPDRFSGHQFPNYSSELNVNALLLGDSALYLCASSWGWVGQETQYFGPGTRLLVL.

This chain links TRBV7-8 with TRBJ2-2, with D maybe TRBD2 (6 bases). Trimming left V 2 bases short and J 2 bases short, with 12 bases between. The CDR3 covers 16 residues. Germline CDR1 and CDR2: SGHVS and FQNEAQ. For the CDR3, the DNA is TGTGCCAGCAGCTTAATGGGTAGCGGTAACACCGGGGAGCTGTTTTTT. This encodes CASSLMGSGNTGELFF.

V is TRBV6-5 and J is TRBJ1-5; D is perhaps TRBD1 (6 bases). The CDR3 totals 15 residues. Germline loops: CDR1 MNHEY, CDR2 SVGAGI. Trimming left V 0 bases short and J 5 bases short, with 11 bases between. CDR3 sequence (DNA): TGTGCCAGCAGTTACTCGAGGGGGGCCGATCAGCCCCAGCATTTT. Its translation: CASSYSRGADQPQHF.

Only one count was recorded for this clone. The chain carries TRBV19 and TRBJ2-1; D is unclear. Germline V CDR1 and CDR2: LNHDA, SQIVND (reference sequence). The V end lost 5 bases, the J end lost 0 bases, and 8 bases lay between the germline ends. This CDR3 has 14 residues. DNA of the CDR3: TGTGCCAGTAGTTCATCTAGCTCCTACAATGAGCAGTTCTTC. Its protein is CASSSSSSYNEQFF.

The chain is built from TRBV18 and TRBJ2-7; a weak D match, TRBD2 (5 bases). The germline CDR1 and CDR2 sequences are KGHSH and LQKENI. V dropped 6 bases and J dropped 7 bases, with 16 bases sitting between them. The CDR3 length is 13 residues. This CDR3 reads CASSEGPFFEQYF. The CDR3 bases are TGTGCCAGCTCCGAGGGCCCCTTTTTTGAGCAGTACTTC.

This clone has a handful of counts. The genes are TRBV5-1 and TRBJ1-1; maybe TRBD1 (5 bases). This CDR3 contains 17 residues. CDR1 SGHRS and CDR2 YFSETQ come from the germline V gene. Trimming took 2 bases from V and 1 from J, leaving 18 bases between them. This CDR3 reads CASSFSGGMGANTEAFF. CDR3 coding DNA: TGCGCCAGCAGCTTTTCCGGGGGAATGGGCGCGAACACTGAAGCTTTCTTT.

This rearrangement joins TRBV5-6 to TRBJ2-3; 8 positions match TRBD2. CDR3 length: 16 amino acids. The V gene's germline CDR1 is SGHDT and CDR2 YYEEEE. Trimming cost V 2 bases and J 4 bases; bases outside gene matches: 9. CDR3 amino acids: CASSFEPGLEADTQYF. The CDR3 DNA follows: TGTGCCAGCAGCTTTGAGCCGGGACTAGAAGCAGATACGCAGTATTTT. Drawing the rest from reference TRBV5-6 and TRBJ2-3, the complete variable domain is DAGVTQSPTHLIKTRGQQVTLRCSPKSGHDTVSWYQQALGQGPQFIFQYYEEEERQRGNFPDRFSGHQFPNYSSELNVNALLLGDSALYLCASSFEPGLEADTQYFGPGTRLTVL.

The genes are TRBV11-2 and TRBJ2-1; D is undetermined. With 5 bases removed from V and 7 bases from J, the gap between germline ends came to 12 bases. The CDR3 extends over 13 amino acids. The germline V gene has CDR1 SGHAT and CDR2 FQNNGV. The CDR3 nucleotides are TGTGCCAGCAGCAACACTCTAAGAAATGAGCAGTTCTTC. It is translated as CASSNTLRNEQFF.

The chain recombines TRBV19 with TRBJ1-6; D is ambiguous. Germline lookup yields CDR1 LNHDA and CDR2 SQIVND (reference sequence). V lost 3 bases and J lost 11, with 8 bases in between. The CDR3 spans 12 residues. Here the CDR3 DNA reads TGTGCCAGTAGTATTTCGGATACACCCCTCCACTTT. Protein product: CASSISDTPLHF.

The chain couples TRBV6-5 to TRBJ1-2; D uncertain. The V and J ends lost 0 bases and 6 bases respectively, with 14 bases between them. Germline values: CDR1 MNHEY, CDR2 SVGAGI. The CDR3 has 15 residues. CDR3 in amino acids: CASSYSGSPLNGYTF. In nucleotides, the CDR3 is TGTGCCAGCAGTTACTCCGGGAGTCCCCTTAATGGCTACACCTTC.

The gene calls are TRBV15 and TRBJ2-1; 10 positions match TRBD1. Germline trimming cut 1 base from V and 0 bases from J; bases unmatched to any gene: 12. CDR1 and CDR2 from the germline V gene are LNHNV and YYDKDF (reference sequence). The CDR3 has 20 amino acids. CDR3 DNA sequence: TGTGCCACCAGCAGAGTCGTAGGGGACAGGGGTCCTAGCTCCTACAATGAGCAGTTCTTC. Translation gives CATSRVVGDRGPSSYNEQFF.

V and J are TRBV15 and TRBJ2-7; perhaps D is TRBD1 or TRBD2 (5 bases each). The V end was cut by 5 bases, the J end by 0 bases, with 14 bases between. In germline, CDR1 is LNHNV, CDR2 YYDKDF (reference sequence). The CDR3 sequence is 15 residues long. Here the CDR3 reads CATSPRQTNSYEQYF. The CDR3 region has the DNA TGTGCCACCAGCCCGAGACAGACTAACTCCTACGAGCAGTACTTC. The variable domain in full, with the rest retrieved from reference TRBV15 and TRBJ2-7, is DAMVIQNPRYQVTQFGKPVTLSCSQTLNHNVMYWYQQKSSQAPKLLFHYYDKDFNNEADTPDNFQSRRPNTSFCFLDIRSPGLGDTAMYLCATSPRQTNSYEQYFGPGTRLTVT.